These T cell receptor beta chains were read from a single sample in a study of T-cell reconstitution after alpha-beta-depleted transplantation in children. A single record per CDR3 protein comes from TCRdb applying MiXCR to the PCR reads. The sample lists approximately 350,000 distinct CDR3 sequences, about a sixth occurring once. The sample in question was PBMCs, mostly from graft donor cells, obtained 360 days after TCRalphabeta/CD19-depleted stem cell transplant. The source of these receptors is a male patient between 2 and 9 years old who had a stem cell transplant for acute lymphoblastic leukemia, so the T cells may come from the graft donor. The CDR3 runs from the conserved cysteine through the conserved F or W. Fields, in order: CDR3 DNA, CDR3 protein, clone size, J gene, D gene, V gene. A D gene is named only where the DNA matches it firmly. Size tells how often a clone was seen (once, few, many) or the class of an expanded clone, and some rows leave it out.

CDR3 DNA: TGTGCCAGCAGCTTAGGGCCGAATGCCTACGAGCAGTACTTC
CDR3 protein: CASSLGPNAYEQYF
clone size: many
J gene: TRBJ2-7
D gene: NA
V gene: TRBV7-9

CDR3 DNA: TGTGCCAGCAGTCGCCGGGACAGTACTCGGGAGACCCAGTACTTC
CDR3 protein: CASSRRDSTRETQYF
clone size: NA
J gene: TRBJ2-5
D gene: TRBD1
V gene: TRBV12-3/TRBV12-4

CDR3 DNA: TGCGCCAGCACCGACGTCCCCGTGGGGCTGGTTCGGGAGACCCAGTACTTC
CDR3 protein: CASTDVPVGLVRETQYF
clone size: once
J gene: TRBJ2-5
D gene: NA
V gene: TRBV5-1

CDR3 DNA: TGTGCCAGCCGACCTAGGTCACAAGAGACCCAGTACTTC
CDR3 protein: CASRPRSQETQYF
clone size: few
J gene: TRBJ2-5
D gene: NA
V gene: TRBV12-3/TRBV12-4

CDR3 DNA: TGTGCCAGCACTGGTTCCGGGACAGGGATCTACAATGAGCAGTTCTTC
CDR3 protein: CASTGSGTGIYNEQFF
clone size: few
J gene: TRBJ2-1
D gene: TRBD1
V gene: TRBV7-9

CDR3 DNA: TGCGCCAGCAGCTTGGGGACGGGACTAGCTGACAATGAGCAGTTCTTC
CDR3 protein: CASSLGTGLADNEQFF
clone size: NA
J gene: TRBJ2-1
D gene: TRBD2
V gene: TRBV5-1

CDR3 DNA: TGCGCCAGCAGCTGGGGACAGTTCCGGTACAATGAGCAGTTCTTC
CDR3 protein: CASSWGQFRYNEQFF
clone size: many
J gene: TRBJ2-1
D gene: TRBD1
V gene: TRBV5-1

CDR3 DNA: TGTGCCAGCAGCTTAGGTGTAGCGGGAGTCTACGAGCAGTACTTC
CDR3 protein: CASSLGVAGVYEQYF
clone size: few
J gene: TRBJ2-7
D gene: TRBD2
V gene: TRBV7-8

CDR3 DNA: TGTGCCAGCAGGGCCGGGACAGGGCTCAATCAGCCCCAGCATTTT
CDR3 protein: CASRAGTGLNQPQHF
clone size: NA
J gene: TRBJ1-5
D gene: TRBD1
V gene: TRBV12-3/TRBV12-4

CDR3 DNA: TGTGCCACCAGACAGGGGGCCCCTGAAGCTTTCTTT
CDR3 protein: CATRQGAPEAFF
clone size: NA
J gene: TRBJ1-1
D gene: TRBD1
V gene: TRBV10-3

CDR3 DNA: TGCGCCAGCAGCTCAGGTGGGGCTAGCACAGATACGCAGTATTTT
CDR3 protein: CASSSGGASTDTQYF
clone size: many
J gene: TRBJ2-3
D gene: NA
V gene: TRBV5-1

CDR3 DNA: TGCAGTGCTAGAGATAAAGGCAGGGCGAACACCGGGGAGCTGTTTTTT
CDR3 protein: CSARDKGRANTGELFF
clone size: many
J gene: TRBJ2-2
D gene: NA
V gene: TRBV20-1

CDR3 DNA: TGCGCCAGCAGTCCATCCGGGACACACACCTACAATGAGCAGTTCTTC
CDR3 protein: CASSPSGTHTYNEQFF
clone size: few
J gene: TRBJ2-1
D gene: NA
V gene: TRBV5-1

CDR3 DNA: TGTGCCAGCAGCCAGGGTCATACCGAGCAGTACTTC
CDR3 protein: CASSQGHTEQYF
clone size: many
J gene: TRBJ2-7
D gene: NA
V gene: TRBV4-2

CDR3 DNA: TGTGCCAGCAGTTACGGGGCCCGCGCTGAAAAACTGTTTTTT
CDR3 protein: CASSYGARAEKLFF
clone size: NA
J gene: TRBJ1-4
D gene: NA
V gene: TRBV6-5

CDR3 DNA: TGCGCCAGCAGTGAAGTTAGCGGGATAATCGGGGATACGCAGTATTTT
CDR3 protein: CASSEVSGIIGDTQYF
clone size: many
J gene: TRBJ2-3
D gene: TRBD2
V gene: TRBV10-2

CDR3 DNA: TGTGCCAGCCGCCTCCAGTGGGAGACCCAGTACTTC
CDR3 protein: CASRLQWETQYF
clone size: many
J gene: TRBJ2-5
D gene: NA
V gene: TRBV12-3/TRBV12-4

CDR3 DNA: TGCAGTGCTAGCGGCAGGGAGGCGTACGAGCAGTACTTC
CDR3 protein: CSASGREAYEQYF
clone size: NA
J gene: TRBJ2-7
D gene: NA
V gene: TRBV20-1

CDR3 DNA: TGTGCCAGCAGCTGGAAGGGGACCCGGGAAAAACTGTTTTTT
CDR3 protein: CASSWKGTREKLFF
clone size: many
J gene: TRBJ1-4
D gene: NA
V gene: TRBV5-6

CDR3 DNA: TGTGCCAGCAGTGAAGCTCCCAACCTCTACGAGCAGTACTTC
CDR3 protein: CASSEAPNLYEQYF
clone size: many
J gene: TRBJ2-7
D gene: NA
V gene: TRBV2

CDR3 DNA: TGTGCCAGCAGCGTAGGGGCGGGTCCCCATTCACCCCTCCACTTT
CDR3 protein: CASSVGAGPHSPLHF
clone size: NA
J gene: TRBJ1-6
D gene: NA
V gene: TRBV9

CDR3 DNA: TGTGCCAGCAGCCCCTGGGGTAGTCAAGAGACCCAGTACTTC
CDR3 protein: CASSPWGSQETQYF
clone size: NA
J gene: TRBJ2-5
D gene: NA
V gene: TRBV3-1

CDR3 DNA: TGTGCCAGCGGGGCGGGAGCCGTTCCAGATACGCAGTATTTT
CDR3 protein: CASGAGAVPDTQYF
clone size: few
J gene: TRBJ2-3
D gene: TRBD2
V gene: TRBV6-1

CDR3 DNA: TGTGCCAGCACCATTGGTACAGGCCCAATCAATGAGCAGTTCTTC
CDR3 protein: CASTIGTGPINEQFF
clone size: few
J gene: TRBJ2-1
D gene: NA
V gene: TRBV12-3/TRBV12-4

CDR3 DNA: TGCGCCAGCACCCGGGGGGACAATTGGCGATATGGCTACACCTTC
CDR3 protein: CASTRGDNWRYGYTF
clone size: few
J gene: TRBJ1-2
D gene: NA
V gene: TRBV5-1

CDR3 DNA: TGCAGTGCTGGCCCGAGCGGAGGGAACGAGCAGTACTTC
CDR3 protein: CSAGPSGGNEQYF
clone size: NA
J gene: TRBJ2-7
D gene: NA
V gene: TRBV20-1

CDR3 DNA: TGTGCCAGCAGTCGCCGCAGGGGCCGTAGCACAGATACGCAGTATTTT
CDR3 protein: CASSRRRGRSTDTQYF
clone size: NA
J gene: TRBJ2-3
D gene: NA
V gene: TRBV2

CDR3 DNA: TGTGCCAGCAGCGTTGGGATGCGCTACACCTTC
CDR3 protein: CASSVGMRYTF
clone size: NA
J gene: TRBJ1-2
D gene: NA
V gene: TRBV11-2

CDR3 DNA: TGCGCCAGCAGCTCGGCTAGCGGGAGGTACAATGAGCAGTTCTTC
CDR3 protein: CASSSASGRYNEQFF
clone size: NA
J gene: TRBJ2-1
D gene: TRBD2
V gene: TRBV5-1

CDR3 DNA: TGTGCCAGCAGCTGGCAGGGGTCGGGCACTGAAGCTTTCTTT
CDR3 protein: CASSWQGSGTEAFF
clone size: NA
J gene: TRBJ1-1
D gene: NA
V gene: TRBV5-8

CDR3 DNA: TGCGCCAGCAGCCCTGGACTAGCGGAGGGTCATGAGCAGTTCTTC
CDR3 protein: CASSPGLAEGHEQFF
clone size: few
J gene: TRBJ2-1
D gene: TRBD2
V gene: TRBV5-1

CDR3 DNA: TGTGCCAGCAGCTTAGCGCGGCTAGCTTACGAGCAGTACTTC
CDR3 protein: CASSLARLAYEQYF
clone size: few
J gene: TRBJ2-7
D gene: NA
V gene: TRBV7-2

CDR3 DNA: TGTGCCAGCAGTTCCCTCCGGACGGCCGAGGTCGATGAGCAGTTCTTC
CDR3 protein: CASSSLRTAEVDEQFF
clone size: NA
J gene: TRBJ2-1
D gene: NA
V gene: TRBV28

CDR3 DNA: TGTGCCAGCACACTAGCGGGAGTTGAAAACATTCAGTACTTC
CDR3 protein: CASTLAGVENIQYF
clone size: many
J gene: TRBJ2-4
D gene: TRBD2
V gene: TRBV12-3/TRBV12-4

CDR3 DNA: TGTGCCAGCAGCGCCAACTCCTACGAGCAGTACTTC
CDR3 protein: CASSANSYEQYF
clone size: many
J gene: TRBJ2-7
D gene: NA
V gene: TRBV11-2

CDR3 DNA: TGTGCCAGCGGGATACTCCAAGAGACCCAGTACTTC
CDR3 protein: CASGILQETQYF
clone size: few
J gene: TRBJ2-5
D gene: NA
V gene: TRBV12-3/TRBV12-4

CDR3 DNA: TGTGCCAGCAGTTCTCGAGCTTCTAACACTGAAGCTTTCTTT
CDR3 protein: CASSSRASNTEAFF
clone size: few
J gene: TRBJ1-1
D gene: NA
V gene: TRBV7-9

CDR3 DNA: TGTGCCAGCAGATTTAGGGGGAGAGAACATGTACGCGAGCAGTACTTC
CDR3 protein: CASRFRGREHVREQYF
clone size: few
J gene: TRBJ2-7
D gene: NA
V gene: TRBV6-2/TRBV6-3

CDR3 DNA: TGTGCCATCAGCCAACTAGTCCCCAATGAGCAGTTCTTC
CDR3 protein: CAISQLVPNEQFF
clone size: few
J gene: TRBJ2-1
D gene: NA
V gene: TRBV10-3

CDR3 DNA: TGTGCCAGCAGTTTATGGTTCGGTCCCAGCTATGGCTACACCTTC
CDR3 protein: CASSLWFGPSYGYTF
clone size: NA
J gene: TRBJ1-2
D gene: NA
V gene: TRBV28

CDR3 DNA: TGTGCCAGCAGCTCCCTTGTGGGCAATGAGCAGTTCTTC
CDR3 protein: CASSSLVGNEQFF
clone size: NA
J gene: TRBJ2-1
D gene: NA
V gene: TRBV7-9

CDR3 DNA: TGTGCCAGCAGCCAGGGACAGGGGGCATATTATGGCTACACCTTC
CDR3 protein: CASSQGQGAYYGYTF
clone size: many
J gene: TRBJ1-2
D gene: TRBD1
V gene: TRBV7-8

CDR3 DNA: TGCAGCGTATTGGGGGGTAACTTCTACGAGCAGTACTTC
CDR3 protein: CSVLGGNFYEQYF
clone size: NA
J gene: TRBJ2-7
D gene: NA
V gene: TRBV29-1

CDR3 DNA: TGCGCCAGCAGCCAAGGCGCCCGCACTAGCGGGAGGCCCTACGAGCAGTACTTC
CDR3 protein: CASSQGARTSGRPYEQYF
clone size: many
J gene: TRBJ2-7
D gene: TRBD2
V gene: TRBV4-1

CDR3 DNA: TGTGCCAGCAGCCAAGACCCGGGGGTTTACAATGAGCAGTTCTTC
CDR3 protein: CASSQDPGVYNEQFF
clone size: many
J gene: TRBJ2-1
D gene: NA
V gene: TRBV4-2

CDR3 DNA: TGCGCCAGCAGCCAAGAGGCTTGGGGACTAGCGGGAGGGTTTTCCTACAATGAGCAGTTCTTC
CDR3 protein: CASSQEAWGLAGGFSYNEQFF
clone size: NA
J gene: TRBJ2-1
D gene: TRBD2
V gene: TRBV4-1

CDR3 DNA: TGTGCCAGCAGTTTGGAACTAGCGGGAGTAGATGAGCAGTTCTTC
CDR3 protein: CASSLELAGVDEQFF
clone size: NA
J gene: TRBJ2-1
D gene: TRBD2
V gene: TRBV12-3/TRBV12-4

CDR3 DNA: TGTGCCAGCAGTTACCCTATGGCGGGAGTCACCTACGAGCAGTACTTC
CDR3 protein: CASSYPMAGVTYEQYF
clone size: few
J gene: TRBJ2-7
D gene: TRBD2
V gene: TRBV6-2/TRBV6-3

CDR3 DNA: TGCAGTGCTAGAGATTGGCTAGCGGGAGGGCCTATCTACAATGAGCAGTTCTTC
CDR3 protein: CSARDWLAGGPIYNEQFF
clone size: NA
J gene: TRBJ2-1
D gene: TRBD2
V gene: TRBV20-1

CDR3 DNA: TGCAGCGTCCTTGGACTAGCGGGAGTCAATGAGCAGTTCTTC
CDR3 protein: CSVLGLAGVNEQFF
clone size: many
J gene: TRBJ2-1
D gene: TRBD2
V gene: TRBV29-1